A single sample gave rise to the 8 T cell receptor beta chains below, sequenced in a study of brain T cells in children with intractable seizures. Sequenced by immunoSEQ multiplex PCR; TCRdb stores in-frame clones only, minus some. The sample shows around 80,000 clones, around nine tenths of them seen only once. Material: peripheral blood, obtained at surgery. These receptors were collected from a girl aged 2 to 9 with Rasmussen encephalitis and intractable seizures.

The V call is TRBV30, the J call TRBJ1-1; a possible D gene is TRBD1 (6 bases). The CDR3 contains 13 residues. The germline V gene has CDR1 GTSNPN and CDR2 SVGIG (reference sequence). V shed 5 bases and J shed 0 bases, with 10 bases lying between them. CDR3 protein: CAWATGMNTEAFF. For the CDR3, the DNA is TGTGCCTGGGCTACAGGGATGAACACTGAAGCTTTCTTT.

The chain carries TRBV7-2 and TRBJ1-1; D uncertain. The length of the CDR3 is 14 residues. CDR1 and CDR2 from the germline V gene are SGHTA and FQGNSA. V lost 1 base and J lost 0, with 6 bases in between. CDR3 in amino acids: CASSLVPMNTEAFF. The CDR3 nucleotides read TGTGCCAGCAGCTTAGTCCCGATGAACACTGAAGCTTTCTTT. Together with reference TRBV7-2 and TRBJ1-1, the CDR3 gives the full variable domain: GAGVSQSPSNKVTEKGKDVELRCDPISGHTALYWYRQSLGQGLEFLIYFQGNSAPDKSGLPSDRFSAERTGGSVSTLTIQRTQQEDSAVYLCASSLVPMNTEAFFGQGTRLTVV.

This clone has just one count. This chain uses TRBV6-5 with TRBJ1-1; no reliable D call. Germline V lookup: CDR1 MNHEY, CDR2 SVGAGI. V lost 11 bases and J 8 bases, leaving 12 bases between the germline ends. The CDR3 totals 10 residues. CDR3 sequence reads: CAARSGEAFF. CDR3 sequence (DNA): TGTGCCGCAAGGTCGGGGGAAGCTTTCTTT.

The chain links TRBV19 to TRBJ1-5, with TRBD1 matching 7 bases. The V gene's germline CDR1 is LNHDA and CDR2 SQIVND (reference sequence). This CDR3 is 15 amino acids long. J was trimmed by 0 bases and V by 6 bases; bases with no gene match: 5. The CDR3 region is CASSLGQSSNQPQHF. The CDR3 DNA sequence: TGTGCCAGTAGCCTGGGACAGTCTAGCAATCAGCCCCAGCATTTT.

The chain has TRBV5-4 and TRBJ1-2; 9 positions match TRBD1. CDR3 length: 16 amino acids. Trimming took 10 bases from V and 0 from J; bases not matched to a gene: 13. Germline assignment: CDR1 SGHNT and CDR2 YYREEE (reference sequence). The CDR3 coding sequence is TGTGCCGCAACCTCGGGACAGGGAGGAACTAACTATGGCTACACCTTC. This encodes CAATSGQGGTNYGYTF.

The CDR3: CASSYSARSGPLHF. As DNA, the CDR3 is TGTGCCAGCAGTTACTCGGCCCGTTCCGGGCCCCTCCACTTT. This rearrangement joins TRBV6-2 or TRBV6-3 to TRBJ1-6; D remains ambiguous. V was cut by 0 bases and J by 13 bases, with 13 bases left in between. This CDR3 is built from 14 residues. The V gene's germline CDR1 is MNHEY and CDR2 SVGEGT.

The chain couples TRBV27 to TRBJ1-4, with D uncertain. Trimming shortened V by 2 bases and J by 14 bases, and 15 bases separated the two germline ends. Germline assignment: CDR1 MNHEY and CDR2 SMNVEV (reference sequence). The CDR3 is 13 residues long. The CDR3 DNA is TGTGCCAGCAGTTTAAACCCTCGTATGCGCCTGTTTTTT. Protein: CASSLNPRMRLFF.

This chain connects TRBV5-1 to TRBJ2-3; D could derive from TRBD1 or TRBD2 (5 bases each). This CDR3 is built from 15 residues. V was pared by 1 base and J by 2 bases, with 11 bases between. Looked up from germline, CDR1 is SGHRS and CDR2 is YFSETQ. The CDR3 nucleotides read TGCGCCAGCAGCTTGCGAGGGGTCAACACAGATACGCAGTATTTT. It translates to CASSLRGVNTDTQYF.